The clone carrying this T cell receptor beta chain has just a few counts. Its antigen is currently unknown. Unique molecular identifiers were present in the TCR beta cDNA libraries. TCRdb ran MiXCR on the PCR reads and lists one entry per CDR3 protein. The sample yields roughly 410,000 distinct CDR3 sequences, around 37% seen once. There are 14 residues in the CDR3. From germline, CDR1 is SEHNR and CDR2 FQNEAQ (reference sequence). V was trimmed by 0 bases and J by 1 base, leaving 6 bases between them. The data belong to a study of post-analysis software for immune sequencing data. Study-level background: The disease courses spanned relapsing-remitting, secondary progressive and progressive-relapsing forms of multiple sclerosis.

Points from the study as a whole: Patients used about five TRBV segments, including TRBV5-6, TRBV5-1 and TRBV20-1, more often than controls. Under F measure analysis, samples from one preparation batch co-clustered strongly.

The sample was blood. This rearrangement joins TRBV7-9 to TRBJ1-2; D is uncertain. This receptor was taken from a girl between 5 and 17 years old with multiple sclerosis. The CDR3 is CASSLAPLNYGYTF. The CDR3 region has the DNA TGTGCCAGCAGCTTAGCCCCCCTTAACTATGGCTACACCTTC.